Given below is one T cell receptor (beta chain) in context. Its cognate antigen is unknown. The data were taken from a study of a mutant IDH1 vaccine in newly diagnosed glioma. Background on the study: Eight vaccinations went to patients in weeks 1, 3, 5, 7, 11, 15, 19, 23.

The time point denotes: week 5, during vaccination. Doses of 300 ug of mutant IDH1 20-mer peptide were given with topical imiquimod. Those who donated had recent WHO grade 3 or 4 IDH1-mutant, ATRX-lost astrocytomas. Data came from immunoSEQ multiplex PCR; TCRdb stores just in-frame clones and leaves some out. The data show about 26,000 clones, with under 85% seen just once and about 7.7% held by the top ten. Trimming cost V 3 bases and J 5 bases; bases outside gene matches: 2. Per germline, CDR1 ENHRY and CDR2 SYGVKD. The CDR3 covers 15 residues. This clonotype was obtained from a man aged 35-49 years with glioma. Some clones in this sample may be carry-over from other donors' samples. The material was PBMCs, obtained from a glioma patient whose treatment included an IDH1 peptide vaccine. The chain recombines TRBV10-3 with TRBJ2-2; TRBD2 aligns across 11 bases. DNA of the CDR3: TGTGCCATCAGTGAACTAGCGGGGGAAACCGGGGAGCTGTTTTTT. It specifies CAISELAGETGELFF.